This TCR beta chain was obtained from a study of response to subunit inactivated influenza vaccine. Findings and limits, study-wide: The authors suggested that few new T cells are recruited per seasonal influenza vaccination.

The V and J ends lost 0 bases and 7 bases, in that order; junction bases with no gene match: 11. The germline gives CDR1 SGHTA, CDR2 FQGNSA. The CDR3 has 17 residues. This clonotype came up many times. As yet, its antigen is unknown. TCRdb itself ran the RT-PCR reads through MiXCR, one entry per CDR3 protein. The sample has more than 450,000 distinct CDR3 sequences; approximately 10% are singletons. The same data also went into a second study, on T cells expressing NK-cell markers. From that study: 5'RACE template switching built TCR beta cDNA with unique molecular identifiers. The study found these clonotypes also leading the CD3+CD56-NKG2C+ fraction in four donors.

The genes are TRBV7-2 and TRBJ2-1, with 8 bases that match TRBD2. The sample was PBMCs from blood, taken on the day of vaccination. The TCR was taken from a man in his fifties or sixties who received an inactivated influenza vaccine. Here the CDR3 reads CASSLAFPQRESNEQFF. The CDR3 nucleotides read TGTGCCAGCAGCTTAGCGTTCCCCCAGCGGGAGAGTAATGAGCAGTTCTTC. The complete variable domain, with remaining parts taken from reference TRBV7-2 and TRBJ2-1, reads GAGVSQSPSNKVTEKGKDVELRCDPISGHTALYWYRQSLGQGLEFLIYFQGNSAPDKSGLPSDRFSAERTGGSVSTLTIQRTQQEDSAVYLCASSLAFPQRESNEQFFGPGTRLTVL.